This TCR beta chain was sequenced in a study of post-analysis software for immune sequencing data. Study background: In terms of disease course, relapsing-remitting, secondary progressive and progressive-relapsing multiple sclerosis were included.

The CDR3 is 16 amino acids. CDR1 and CDR2 (germline): MNHNY, SVGAGI (reference sequence). Unique molecular identifiers had been added to the TCR beta cDNA libraries. Input populations of about 0.95 to 10 million T cells gave rise to a few hundred thousand cDNA molecules. From the PCR reads, TCRdb called clonotypes with MiXCR, one entry per CDR3 protein. The repertoire holds more than 500,000 distinct CDR3 sequences, with around 34% as singletons. On this clonotype itself: Its antigen remains unidentified. The junction shows a germline mismatch at one end, possibly a read error.

Study-level results: Patients showed TRBV5-6, TRBV5-1 and TRBV20-1 among 4 or 5 TRBV segments more frequent than in controls. Those samples that were prepared in the same batch co-clustered strongly by F measure. Multiple sclerosis patients showed significantly lower normalized Chao1 diversity than controls did.

The chain carries TRBV6-6 and TRBJ2-6; either TRBD1 or TRBD2 may supply D (5 bases each). This receptor was identified in a girl aged 2 to 17 with multiple sclerosis. Sequences were obtained from blood. CDR3 sequence reads: CASSYSRDAGANVRTF. Written as DNA, the CDR3 is TGTGCCAGCAGTTACTCGAGGGACGCCGGGGCCAACGTCCGGACTTTC.